Reported below is one T cell receptor (beta chain). This sample was taken from a study of T cell changes during pregnancy in multiple sclerosis. Per germline, CDR1 KGHSH and CDR2 LQKENI. The CDR3 has 15 amino acids. Sequenced by immunoSEQ multiplex PCR; TCRdb stores in-frame clones only, minus some. The sample includes tens of thousands of clones, about 93% of them seen just once. The TCR sequence derives from a female donor with multiple sclerosis, enrolled in a pregnancy study. The chain employs TRBV18 and TRBJ2-5; the match to TRBD2 covers 8 bases. The DNA end lines up better with TRBJ2-7; the J call may be wrong. The sample consisted of CD4+ T cells from peripheral blood mononuclear cells, taken in the third trimester of pregnancy. DNA for the CDR3: TGTGCCAGCTCACCTACCGGGACTAGGGCCTACGAGCAGTACTTC. Residues: CASSPTGTRAYEQYF.